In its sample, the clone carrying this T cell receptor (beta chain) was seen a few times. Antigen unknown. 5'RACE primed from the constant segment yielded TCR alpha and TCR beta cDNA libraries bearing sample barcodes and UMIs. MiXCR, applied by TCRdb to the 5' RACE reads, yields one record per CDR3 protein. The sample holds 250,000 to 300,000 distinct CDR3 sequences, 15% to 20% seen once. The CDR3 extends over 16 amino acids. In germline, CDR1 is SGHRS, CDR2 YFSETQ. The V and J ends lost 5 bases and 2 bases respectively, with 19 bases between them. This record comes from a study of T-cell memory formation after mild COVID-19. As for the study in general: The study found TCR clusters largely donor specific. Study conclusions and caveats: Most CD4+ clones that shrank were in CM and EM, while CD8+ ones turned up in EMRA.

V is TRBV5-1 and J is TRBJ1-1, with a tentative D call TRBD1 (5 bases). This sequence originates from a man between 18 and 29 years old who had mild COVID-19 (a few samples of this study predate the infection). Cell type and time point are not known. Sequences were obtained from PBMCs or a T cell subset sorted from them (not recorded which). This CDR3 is CASRNRQGWINTEAFF. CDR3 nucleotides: TGCGCCAGCAGAAACCGGCAGGGTTGGATTAACACTGAAGCTTTCTTT. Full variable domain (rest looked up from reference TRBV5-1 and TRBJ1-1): KAGVTQTPRYLIKTRGQQVTLSCSPISGHRSVSWYQQTPGQGLQFLFEYFSETQRNKGNFPGRFSGRQFSNSRSEMNVSTLELGDSALYLCASRNRQGWINTEAFFGQGTRLTVV.